The present TCR beta chain was sequenced within a study of cytomegalovirus exposure and HLA in healthy donors. This CDR3 has 11 residues. Per germline, CDR1 SQVTM and CDR2 ANQGSEA. Trimming shortened V by 3 bases and J by 6 bases, and 8 bases separated the two germline ends. Generated by immunoSEQ multiplex PCR, the TCRdb table keeps only in-frame clones and is missing some. The table has fewer than 250,000 clones, around 80% seen once. With respect to this clone: The same CDR3 arises from other DNA sequences in this sample as well.

The V gene is TRBV29-1, the J gene TRBJ1-2; D is uncertain. The receptor comes from a woman aged 25 to 45 in good health and CMV-seropositive. The sequenced material came from PBMCs. The CDR3 here is CSVEGRDGYTF. CDR3 nucleotide sequence: TGCAGCGTTGAGGGAAGGGATGGCTACACCTTC.